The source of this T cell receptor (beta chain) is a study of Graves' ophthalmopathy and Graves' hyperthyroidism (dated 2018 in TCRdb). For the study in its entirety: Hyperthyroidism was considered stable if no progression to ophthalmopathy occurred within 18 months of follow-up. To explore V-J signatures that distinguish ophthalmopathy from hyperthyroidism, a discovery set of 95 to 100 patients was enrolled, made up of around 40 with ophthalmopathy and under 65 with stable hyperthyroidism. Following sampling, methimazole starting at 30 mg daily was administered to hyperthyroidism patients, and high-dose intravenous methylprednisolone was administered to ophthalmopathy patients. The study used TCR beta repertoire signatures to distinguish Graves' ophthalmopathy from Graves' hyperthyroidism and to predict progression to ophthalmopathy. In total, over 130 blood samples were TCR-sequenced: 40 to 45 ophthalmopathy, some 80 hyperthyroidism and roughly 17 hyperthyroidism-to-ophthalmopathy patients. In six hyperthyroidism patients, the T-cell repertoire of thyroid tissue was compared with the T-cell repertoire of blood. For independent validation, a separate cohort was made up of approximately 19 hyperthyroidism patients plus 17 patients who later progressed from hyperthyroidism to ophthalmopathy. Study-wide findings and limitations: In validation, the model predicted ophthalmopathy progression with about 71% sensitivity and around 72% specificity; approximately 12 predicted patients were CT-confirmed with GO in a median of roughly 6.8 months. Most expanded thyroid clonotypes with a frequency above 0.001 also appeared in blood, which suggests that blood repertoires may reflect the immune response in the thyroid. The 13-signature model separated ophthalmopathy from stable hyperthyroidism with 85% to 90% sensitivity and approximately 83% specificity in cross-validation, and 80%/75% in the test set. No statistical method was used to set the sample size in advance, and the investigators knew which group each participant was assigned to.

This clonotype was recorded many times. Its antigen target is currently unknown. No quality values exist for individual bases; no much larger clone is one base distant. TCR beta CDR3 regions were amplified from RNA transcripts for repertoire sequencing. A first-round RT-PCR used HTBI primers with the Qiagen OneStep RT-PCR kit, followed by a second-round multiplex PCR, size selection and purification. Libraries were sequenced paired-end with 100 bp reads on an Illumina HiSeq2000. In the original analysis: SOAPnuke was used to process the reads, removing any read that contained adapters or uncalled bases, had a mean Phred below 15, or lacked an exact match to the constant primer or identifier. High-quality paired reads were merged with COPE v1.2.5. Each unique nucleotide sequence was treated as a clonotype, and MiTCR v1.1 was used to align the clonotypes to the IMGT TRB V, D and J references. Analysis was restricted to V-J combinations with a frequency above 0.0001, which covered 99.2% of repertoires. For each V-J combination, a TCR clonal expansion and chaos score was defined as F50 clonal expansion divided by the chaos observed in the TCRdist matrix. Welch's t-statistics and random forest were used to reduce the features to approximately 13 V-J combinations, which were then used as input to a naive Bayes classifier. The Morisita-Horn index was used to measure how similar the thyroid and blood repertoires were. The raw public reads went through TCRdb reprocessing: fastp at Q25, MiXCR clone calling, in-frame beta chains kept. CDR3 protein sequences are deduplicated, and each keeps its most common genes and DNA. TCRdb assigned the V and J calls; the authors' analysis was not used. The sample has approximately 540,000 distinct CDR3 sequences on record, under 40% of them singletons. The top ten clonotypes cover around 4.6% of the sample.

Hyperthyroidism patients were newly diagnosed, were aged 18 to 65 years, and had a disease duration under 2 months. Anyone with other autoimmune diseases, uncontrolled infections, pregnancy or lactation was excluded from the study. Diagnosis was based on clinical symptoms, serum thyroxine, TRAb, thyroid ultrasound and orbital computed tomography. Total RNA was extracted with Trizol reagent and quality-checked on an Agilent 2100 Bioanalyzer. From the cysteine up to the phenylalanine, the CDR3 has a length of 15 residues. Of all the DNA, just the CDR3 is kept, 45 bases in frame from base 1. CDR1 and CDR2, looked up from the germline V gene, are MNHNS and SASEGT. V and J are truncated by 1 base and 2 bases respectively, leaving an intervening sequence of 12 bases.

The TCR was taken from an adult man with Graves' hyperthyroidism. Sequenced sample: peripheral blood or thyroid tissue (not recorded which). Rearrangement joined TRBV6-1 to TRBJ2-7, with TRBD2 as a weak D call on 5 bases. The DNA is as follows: TGTGCCAGCAGTGAAGAGGTCAGGCGGGCCTACGAGCAGTACTTC. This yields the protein CASSEEVRRAYEQYF.